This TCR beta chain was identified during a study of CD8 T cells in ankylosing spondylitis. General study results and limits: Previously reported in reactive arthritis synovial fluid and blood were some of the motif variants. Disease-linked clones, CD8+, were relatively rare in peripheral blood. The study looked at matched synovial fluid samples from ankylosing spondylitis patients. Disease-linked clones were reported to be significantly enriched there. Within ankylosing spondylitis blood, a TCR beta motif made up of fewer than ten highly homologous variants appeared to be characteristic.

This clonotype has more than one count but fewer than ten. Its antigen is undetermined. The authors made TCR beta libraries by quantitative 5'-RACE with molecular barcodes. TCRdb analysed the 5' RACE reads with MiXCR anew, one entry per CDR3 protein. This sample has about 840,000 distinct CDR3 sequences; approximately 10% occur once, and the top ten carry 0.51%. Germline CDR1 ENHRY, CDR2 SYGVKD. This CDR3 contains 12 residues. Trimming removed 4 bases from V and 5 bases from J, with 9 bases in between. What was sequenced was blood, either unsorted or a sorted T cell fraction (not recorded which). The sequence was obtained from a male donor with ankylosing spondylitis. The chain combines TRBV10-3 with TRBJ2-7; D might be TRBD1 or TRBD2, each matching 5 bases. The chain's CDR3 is CAISGLGDEQYF. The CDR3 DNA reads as TGTGCCATCAGTGGCCTGGGGGACGAGCAGTACTTC.